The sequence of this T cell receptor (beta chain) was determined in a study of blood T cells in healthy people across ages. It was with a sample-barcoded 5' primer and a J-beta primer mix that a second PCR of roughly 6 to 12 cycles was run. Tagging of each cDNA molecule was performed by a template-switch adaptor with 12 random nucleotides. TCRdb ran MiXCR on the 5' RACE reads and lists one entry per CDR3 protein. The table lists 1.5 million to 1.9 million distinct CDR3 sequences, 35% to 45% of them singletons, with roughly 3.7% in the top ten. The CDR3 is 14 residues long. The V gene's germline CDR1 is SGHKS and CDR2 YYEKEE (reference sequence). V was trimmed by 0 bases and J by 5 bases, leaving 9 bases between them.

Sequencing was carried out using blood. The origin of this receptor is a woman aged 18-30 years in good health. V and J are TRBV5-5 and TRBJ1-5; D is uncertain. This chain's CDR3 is CASSLVAGDQPQHF. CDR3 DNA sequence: TGTGCCAGCAGCTTGGTCGCAGGTGATCAGCCCCAGCATTTT. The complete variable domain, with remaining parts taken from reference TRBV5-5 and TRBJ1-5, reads DAGVTQSPTHLIKTRGQQVTLRCSPISGHKSVSWYQQVLGQGPQFIFQYYEKEERGRGNFPDRFSARQFPNYSSELNVNALLLGDSALYLCASSLVAGDQPQHFGDGTRLSIL.